A single sample is the source of the 13 T cell receptor beta chains below, sequenced in a study of blood T cell repertoires in COVID-19. TCRdb's copy holds only in-frame clones and misses some; the assay was immunoSEQ multiplex PCR. The sample yields 220,000 or so clones, around 89% seen once. Sequencing used PBMCs or T cells enriched from blood (not recorded which). These receptor sequences come from a woman between 18 and 29 years old in a cohort exposed to, infected with or recovered from COVID-19 (not recorded which).

This rearrangement joins TRBV29-1 to TRBJ1-5; 11 bases match TRBD1. The CDR3 runs to 14 residues. Losses at the gene ends were 5 bases for V and 6 bases for J; bases not matched to a gene: 6. CDR1 is SQVTM and CDR2 is ANQGSEA in the germline V gene. This chain's CDR3 is CSVWTGGGGQPQHF. The CDR3 nucleotides read TGCAGCGTTTGGACAGGGGGCGGAGGTCAGCCCCAGCATTTT.

The chain employs TRBV21-1 and TRBJ2-3; no DNA check was done on the table's D call, TRBD2. TRBV21-1 is a documented pseudogene. The CDR3 runs 11 residues. The CDR3 sequence is CASTCTDTQYF. The DNA for the CDR3 is TGTGCCAGCACCTGCACAGATACGCAGTATTTT.

The chain carries TRBV4-1 and TRBJ2-5; 8 nucleotides match TRBD1. The CDR3 runs 16 residues. The V gene's germline CDR1 is MGHRA and CDR2 YSYEKL. After removal of 4 bases from V and 1 base from J, the junction contained 8 bases not matched to a gene. CDR3 residues: CASSPLTGDFQETQYF. The CDR3 region has the DNA TGCGCCAGCAGCCCTTTGACAGGGGACTTCCAAGAGACCCAGTACTTC.

The rearrangement joins TRBV5-1 to TRBJ1-4; no definite D call. Trimming removed 2 bases from V and 8 bases from J, with 13 bases in between. This CDR3 region has 14 residues. The germline V gene encodes CDR1 SGHRS and CDR2 YFSETQ. Here the CDR3 reads CASSFGPGGEKLFF. CDR3 nucleotide sequence: TGCGCCAGCAGCTTCGGGCCCGGCGGGGAAAAACTGTTTTTT.

The V gene is TRBV2, the J gene TRBJ1-2; D is possibly TRBD1 (6 bases). With 3 bases removed from V and 2 bases from J, the gap between germline ends came to 10 bases. Looked up from germline, CDR1 is SNHLY and CDR2 is FYNNEI. CDR3 size: 14 residues. The CDR3 DNA sequence: TGTGCCAGCAGTGACAGGGGTGGGAACTATGGCTACACCTTC. Encoded protein: CASSDRGGNYGYTF. The entire variable domain, with the rest obtained from reference TRBV2 and TRBJ1-2, is as follows: EPEVTQTPSHQVTQMGQEVILRCVPISNHLYFYWYRQILGQKVEFLVSFYNNEISEKSEIFDDQFSVERPDGSNFTLKIRSTKLEDSAMYFCASSDRGGNYGYTFGSGTRLTVV.

V gene TRBV11-3 combines with J gene TRBJ2-2; TRBD2 agrees at 7 bases. CDR1 is SGHNT, CDR2 YENEEA, per germline. J was trimmed by 2 bases and V by 3 bases; bases with no gene match: 6. This CDR3 is built from 16 residues. The CDR3 loop is CASSLIGTTNTGELFF. In DNA, the CDR3 is TGTGCCAGCAGCTTGATCGGGACTACAAACACCGGGGAGCTGTTTTTT.

The J gene is TRBJ2-3, the V gene TRBV2; possible D gene TRBD2, 5 bases. V gave up 3 bases and J gave up 6 bases, with 10 bases separating them. CDR3 size: 13 residues. The germline gives CDR1 SNHLY, CDR2 FYNNEI. The CDR3 sequence: CASSDEGVDTQYF. The CDR3 DNA is TGTGCCAGCAGTGACGAGGGAGTGGATACGCAGTATTTT.

This clone has a handful of counts. The V and J genes are TRBV10-2 and TRBJ1-5; D is unclear. Germline lookup yields CDR1 WSHSY and CDR2 SAAADI. The CDR3 runs to 15 residues. Trimming cost V 2 bases and J 2 bases, with 10 bases left between them. The CDR3 DNA reads as TGCGCCAGCAGTGAGGGGAGGGAGGGCAATCAGCCCCAGCATTTT. Translating it yields CASSEGREGNQPQHF.

The chain employs TRBV5-6 and TRBJ1-2, with 7 bases matching TRBD1. After removal of 4 bases from V and 8 bases from J, the junction contained 14 bases not matched to a gene. The germline gives CDR1 SGHDT, CDR2 YYEEEE. The CDR3 length is 15 residues. In DNA form, the CDR3 reads TGTGCCAGCAGCCAGCTGTCCCGGGACAGTTACGGCTACACCTTC. The encoded protein is CASSQLSRDSYGYTF. Full variable domain (rest looked up from reference TRBV5-6 and TRBJ1-2): DAGVTQSPTHLIKTRGQQVTLRCSPKSGHDTVSWYQQALGQGPQFIFQYYEEEERQRGNFPDRFSGHQFPNYSSELNVNALLLGDSALYLCASSQLSRDSYGYTFGSGTRLTVV.

This chain joins TRBV11-2 and TRBJ2-5, with D uncertain. The germline V and J ends were trimmed by 1 base and 4 bases, with 10 bases remaining between them. The CDR3 consists of 14 residues. Germline CDR1 is SGHAT and CDR2 is FQNNGV. The CDR3 reads CASSLGHLTETQYF. CDR3 sequence (DNA): TGTGCCAGCAGCTTAGGGCACCTTACAGAGACCCAGTACTTC.

This clone was observed a handful of times. CDR3 residues: CASSPRGGRGNQPQHF. The CDR3 DNA follows: TGTGCCAGCAGCCCTAGGGGGGGGCGAGGGAATCAGCCCCAGCATTTT. The gene calls are TRBV5-5 and TRBJ1-5; TRBD1 might be the D (6 bases). Per germline, CDR1 SGHKS and CDR2 YYEKEE (reference sequence). Trimming removed 4 bases from V and 4 bases from J, with 18 bases in between. CDR3 length: 16 amino acids.

The genes are TRBV3-1 (or the pseudogene TRBV3-2) and TRBJ2-7; D not certain. Germline loops: CDR1 LGHDT, CDR2 YNNKEL (reference sequence). The CDR3 covers 16 residues. Trimming cost V 0 bases and J 1 base, with 13 bases left between them. This CDR3 reads CASSQEVETASYEQYF. CDR3 sequence (DNA): TGTGCCAGCAGCCAAGAGGTCGAAACAGCATCCTACGAGCAGTACTTC.

V is TRBV6-5 and J is TRBJ1-1; a weak D match, TRBD1 (5 bases). The CDR3 is made up of 15 amino acids. In germline, CDR1 is MNHEY, CDR2 SVGAGI. The V end was cut by 0 bases, the J end by 6 bases, with 14 bases between. CDR3 sequence: CASSYSNPRVAEAFF. In DNA form, the CDR3 reads TGTGCCAGCAGTTACTCGAATCCCAGGGTCGCTGAAGCTTTCTTT.